This entry concerns a single TCR beta chain. The source of the sample is a study of technical replicates of blood from several donors. Some clones are missing from TCRdb's copy, which holds only in-frame ones; the method was immunoSEQ multiplex PCR. The sample shows tens of thousands of clones, roughly 96% of them seen only once. The material sequenced was T cells isolated from PBMCs. This sequence was found in a human donor in good health.

The CDR3 coding sequence is TGTGCCAGCAGCATCATGGGGGCGTTGAGTGGCTACACCTTC. It specifies CASSIMGALSGYTF. The chain employs TRBV7-9 and TRBJ1-2; TRBD1 is a possible D gene (6 bases). CDR3 length: 14 residues. Germline V gives CDR1 SEHNR, CDR2 FQNEAQ (reference sequence). V was cut by 5 bases and J by 7 bases, with 17 bases left in between.